Following are 26 T cell receptor beta chains from one sample sequenced in a study of cytomegalovirus exposure and HLA in healthy donors (dated by TCRdb to about 2017). The library was made by the immunoSEQ multiplex PCR assay. TCRdb retrieved this table from immuneACCESS and kept in-frame rearrangements only. Not all clones are present; in checked studies, unresolved V genes account for under half, and no reason is known for the remainder. For this sample there are about 160,000 clones; 88% appear just once. Of the sample, almost 3% is held by the ten largest clones. The sample was PBMCs. The receptor source for this set is a man younger than 35 in good health and CMV-seronegative.

The J gene is TRBJ1-1, the V gene TRBV4-1; 7 bases are a match to TRBD1. The length of the CDR3 is 15 residues. Per the germline V gene, CDR1 is MGHRA and CDR2 is YSYEKL. Losses at the gene ends were 0 bases for V and 0 bases for J; bases not matched to a gene: 1. Here the CDR3 DNA reads TGCGCCAGCAGCCAAGAACAGGGGATGAACACTGAAGCTTTCTTT. Amino acid sequence: CASSQEQGMNTEAFF.

This clone has just one count. The chain couples TRBV12-2 to TRBJ2-3; no DNA check was done on the table's D call, TRBD2. TRBV12-2 is marked as a pseudogene. The CDR3 is made up of 18 amino acids. The CDR3 nucleotides read TGTGCAAGTCGCCCCCCAGCGGGGGGGCCCCCGGGCACAGATACGCAGTATTTT. Its protein product is CASRPPAGGPPGTDTQYF.

DNA of the CDR3: TGTGCCTGGACTTCCGGGGCCTATAATTCACCCCTCCACTTT. As protein: CAWTSGAYNSPLHF. The V call is TRBV30, the J call TRBJ1-6, with D unclear. Germline CDR1 GTSNPN, CDR2 SVGIG (reference sequence). The CDR3 runs 14 residues. V gave up 4 bases and J gave up 2 bases, with 9 bases separating them.

The V gene is TRBV5-8, the J gene TRBJ1-1, with TRBD1 matching 7 bases. CDR1 is SGHTS, CDR2 YDEGEE, per germline. The CDR3 is 13 residues long. V shed 2 bases and J 4 bases; nucleotides not matched to a gene: 2. CDR3 nucleotide sequence: TGTGCCAGCAGCTTTTACAGGGGCACTGAAGCTTTCTTT. Its protein is CASSFYRGTEAFF. The full variable domain, its missing parts supplied by reference TRBV5-8 and TRBJ1-1, is EAGVTQSPTHLIKTRGQQATLRCSPISGHTSVYWYQQALGLGLQFLLWYDEGEERNRGNFPPRFSGRQFPNYSSELNVNALELEDSALYLCASSFYRGTEAFFGQGTRLTVV.

This clone turned up a few times. This sequence joins TRBV18 and TRBJ1-4; 9 bases map to TRBD1. The CDR3 length is 15 residues. After removal of 5 bases from V and 7 bases from J, the junction contained 8 bases not matched to a gene. The germline gives CDR1 KGHSH, CDR2 LQKENI. The CDR3 protein is CASSSSTGGGEKLFF. CDR3 bases: TGTGCCAGCTCATCTTCGACAGGGGGAGGTGAAAAACTGTTTTTT.

The genes are TRBV11-2 and TRBJ1-1; D not resolved. The CDR3 runs 13 residues. Germline values: CDR1 SGHAT, CDR2 FQNNGV. The germline V and J ends were trimmed by 0 bases and 8 bases, with 10 bases remaining between them. In DNA form, the CDR3 reads TGTGCCAGCAGCTTAGATCTAGGCCGAGAAGCTTTCTTT. Amino acids: CASSLDLGREAFF. Full variable domain (outside the CDR3, taken from reference TRBV11-2 and TRBJ1-1): EAGVAQSPRYKIIEKRQSVAFWCNPISGHATLYWYQQILGQGPKLLIQFQNNGVVDDSQLPKDRFSAERLKGVDSTLKIQPAKLEDSAVYLCASSLDLGREAFFGQGTRLTVV.

The table lists this clone with a count of one. The V call is TRBV7-2, the J call TRBJ1-2; 7 bases align to TRBD1. Per the germline V gene, CDR1 is SGHTA and CDR2 is FQGNSA. J lost 8 bases, V lost 5 bases, and 14 bases had no gene match. The CDR3 consists of 15 residues. In DNA, the CDR3 is TGTGCCAGCAGCCCCTACAGGACAGGACACGGAGGCTACACCTTC. Its translation: CASSPYRTGHGGYTF.

This rearrangement joins TRBV9 to TRBJ2-1; 8 positions agree with TRBD2. Germline trimming cut 0 bases from V and 15 bases from J; bases unmatched to any gene: 8. The CDR3 runs 13 residues. Germline lookup yields CDR1 SGDLS and CDR2 YYNGEE. CDR3 amino acids: CASSVGSEAGGFF. CDR3 bases: TGTGCCAGCAGCGTAGGGTCTGAGGCGGGAGGGTTCTTC.

The chain combines TRBV27 with TRBJ2-1; D uncertain. The V and J ends lost 2 bases and 5 bases respectively, with 7 bases between them. Germline V gives CDR1 MNHEY, CDR2 SMNVEV (reference sequence). This CDR3 is built from 13 residues. This chain's CDR3 is CASSLGLHNEQFF. CDR3 bases: TGTGCCAGCAGTTTAGGGCTACACAATGAGCAGTTCTTC.

V is TRBV16 and J is TRBJ1-2; D call uncertain. Germline CDR1 reads KGHSY; CDR2 reads FQNENV. The CDR3 runs to 11 residues. Between the trimmed V and J ends, which lost 9 bases and 1 base, there was a span of 6 bases. The CDR3 reads CASQDNYGYTF. CDR3 sequence (DNA): TGTGCCAGTCAGGATAACTATGGCTACACCTTC. Drawing the rest from reference TRBV16 and TRBJ1-2, the complete variable domain is GEEVAQTPKHLVRGEGQKAKLYCAPIKGHSYVFWYQQVLKNEFKFLISFQNENVFDETGMPKERFSAKCLPNSPCSLEIQATKLEDSAVYFCASQDNYGYTFGSGTRLTVV.

The chain has TRBV14 and TRBJ2-2; tentatively, D is TRBD2 (5 bases). Trimming removed 5 bases at V and 4 bases at J, with 23 bases between. There are 18 residues in the CDR3. Germline V gives CDR1 SGHDN, CDR2 FVKESK. CDR3 coding DNA: TGTGCCAGCAGCACACATCGGGGTCACAAGCTTGGCACCGGGGAGCTGTTTTTT. Translation: CASSTHRGHKLGTGELFF.

This sequence joins TRBV11-2 and TRBJ2-1; 11 nucleotides agree with TRBD2. The CDR3 has 15 amino acids. CDR1 and CDR2 from the germline V gene are SGHAT and FQNNGV. The V and J ends lost 4 bases and 6 bases, in that order; junction bases with no gene match: 5. The DNA of the CDR3 is TGTGCCAGCAGCTCTAGACTAGCGGGATTCAATGAGCAGTTCTTC. It translates to CASSSRLAGFNEQFF.

This clone was recorded a few times. The V call is TRBV7-9, the J call TRBJ1-2, with D unresolved. The CDR3 spans 12 residues. Per the germline V gene, CDR1 is SEHNR and CDR2 is FQNEAQ (reference sequence). The V and J ends lost 3 bases and 6 bases respectively, with 8 bases between them. The CDR3 here is CASSLIAHGYTF. CDR3 coding DNA: TGTGCCAGCAGCTTGATCGCGCATGGCTACACCTTC.

The chain combines TRBV10-3 with TRBJ2-7; 9 bases map to TRBD1. The germline gives CDR1 ENHRY, CDR2 SYGVKD. Losses at the gene ends were 8 bases for V and 4 bases for J; bases not matched to a gene: 12. The CDR3 loop spans 15 amino acids. CDR3 sequence: CAIAPQDRGGYEQYF. As DNA, the CDR3 is TGTGCCATCGCTCCTCAGGACAGGGGAGGGTACGAGCAGTACTTC.

The V and J genes are TRBV28 and TRBJ2-2; no clear D. CDR3 size: 12 residues. Trimming shortened V by 2 bases and J by 5 bases, and 3 bases separated the two germline ends. The V gene's germline CDR1 is MDHEN and CDR2 SYDVKM. CDR3 sequence: CASSLQTGELFF. Written as DNA, the CDR3 is TGTGCCAGCAGTTTACAAACCGGGGAGCTGTTTTTT.

CDR3 loop: CASSLEQGLAGGRYEQYF. The CDR3 DNA reads TGTGCCAGCAGCTTGGAACAAGGACTAGCGGGAGGGCGTTACGAGCAGTACTTC. The chain recombines TRBV5-5 with TRBJ2-7, with 15 bases matching TRBD2. CDR3 length: 18 residues. The V gene end was trimmed by 0 bases and the J gene end by 4 bases; junction bases not matched to a gene: 8. Germline V gene sequence: CDR1 SGHKS, CDR2 YYEKEE (reference sequence).

The chain carries TRBV10-2 and TRBJ1-1; D may be TRBD1 (5 bases). Germline V lookup: CDR1 WSHSY, CDR2 SAAADI. V was trimmed by 7 bases and J by 0 bases, leaving 15 bases between them. This CDR3 spans 15 amino acids. The CDR3 nucleotides are TGCGCCAGCACCGCCGGGACTCACATGAACACTGAAGCTTTCTTT. Protein sequence: CASTAGTHMNTEAFF.

J is TRBJ2-3 and V is TRBV7-6, with TRBD2 as a possible D gene (6 bases). The CDR3 contains 14 residues. V lost 1 base and J lost 2, with 7 bases in between. Per the germline V gene, CDR1 is SGHVS and CDR2 is FNYEAQ. The CDR3 protein is CASSLGRDTDTQYF. The DNA of the CDR3 is TGTGCCAGCAGCTTAGGGCGGGACACAGATACGCAGTATTTT.

CDR3 in DNA: TGTGCCAGCAGCTTAAGCCGGGACTCTCCAGATACGCAGTATTTT. Encoded protein: CASSLSRDSPDTQYF. The V call is TRBV7-9, the J call TRBJ2-3; D possibly corresponds to TRBD2 (6 bases). The germline CDR1 and CDR2 sequences are SEHNR and FQNEAQ (reference sequence). This CDR3 has 15 residues. Deletions cut 2 bases from V and 4 bases from J, with 13 bases between.

The rearrangement uses TRBV6-6 and TRBJ2-5, with 8 positions matching TRBD2. Germline CDR1 is MNHNY and CDR2 is SVGAGI (reference sequence). With V trimmed by 4 bases and J by 5 bases, 12 bases remained unmatched. This CDR3 is 16 amino acids long. DNA of the CDR3: TGTGCCAGCAGTTCCCCATTGGGACTAGGAGAGGAGACCCAGTACTTC. Amino acids: CASSSPLGLGEETQYF.

The count of this clone is one. The chain is built from TRBV7-9 and TRBJ2-1; possible D gene TRBD2, 5 bases. The V and J ends lost 11 bases and 0 bases respectively, with 11 bases between them. Germline CDR1 is SEHNR and CDR2 is FQNEAQ (reference sequence). CDR3 size: 13 residues. The CDR3 DNA reads as TGTGCCGCTAGGGAGATCTCCTACAATGAGCAGTTCTTC. Translated: CAAREISYNEQFF. The full variable domain, its missing parts supplied by reference TRBV7-9 and TRBJ2-1, is DTGVSQNPRHKITKRGQNVTFRCDPISEHNRLYWYRQTLGQGPEFLTYFQNEAQLEKSRLLSDRFSAERPKGSFSTLEIQRTEQGDSAMYLCAAREISYNEQFFGPGTRLTVL.

The chain employs TRBV6-5 and TRBJ1-2; 9 positions agree with TRBD1. In germline, CDR1 is MNHEY, CDR2 SVGAGI. CDR3 length: 15 amino acids. The J segment lost 2 bases and the V segment lost 2 bases, leaving 3 bases of the junction unmatched. The CDR3 nucleotides are TGTGCCAGCAGTTACAGACAGGGGGGAAACTATGGCTACACCTTC. This translates into CASSYRQGGNYGYTF.

This clone was seen just once. The chain recombines TRBV29-1 with TRBJ1-1, with D possibly being TRBD1 (5 bases). Germline CDR1 reads SQVTM; CDR2 reads ANQGSEA. V dropped 6 bases and J dropped 1 base, with 18 bases sitting between them. The CDR3 totals 15 residues. The CDR3 spells CSVVPEGRKNTEAFF. The DNA of the CDR3 is TGCAGCGTCGTCCCGGAGGGACGGAAGAACACTGAAGCTTTCTTT.

The rearrangement links TRBV4-1 to TRBJ2-5; 11 bases map to TRBD1. V shed 4 bases and J 2 bases; nucleotides not matched to a gene: 6. Germline V lookup: CDR1 MGHRA, CDR2 YSYEKL. The length of the CDR3 is 16 residues. Written as DNA, the CDR3 is TGCGCCAGCAGCCCCGGGGACAGGGGGATACAAGAGACCCAGTACTTC. Residues: CASSPGDRGIQETQYF.

This chain connects TRBV6-4 to TRBJ2-2; 8 positions match TRBD2. CDR1 MRHNA and CDR2 SNTAGT come from the germline V gene. The ends lost 0 bases at V and 6 bases at J; junction bases unmatched: 9. This CDR3 spans 17 amino acids. CDR3 protein: CASSDSQRGGRAGELFF. Here the CDR3 DNA reads TGTGCCAGCAGTGACTCCCAACGGGGGGGCCGGGCCGGGGAGCTGTTTTTT.

V and J are TRBV5-1 and TRBJ1-2; D possibly corresponds to TRBD1 (6 bases). V was pared by 0 bases and J by 3 bases, with 12 bases between. The germline V gene encodes CDR1 SGHRS and CDR2 YFSETQ. This CDR3 contains 15 residues. The CDR3 DNA is TGCGCCAGCAGCTTGGCTGAGCAGGGGCACTATGGCTACACCTTC. Its protein is CASSLAEQGHYGYTF.